The rows below give T cell receptor beta chains drawn from one sample of a study of shared clonotypes between healthy human individuals. Data came from immunoSEQ multiplex PCR; TCRdb stores just in-frame clones and leaves some out. The sample has about 1.9 million clones; 80% to 95% are singletons. The sample comprised naive CD8+ T cells from PBMCs. Every receptor here comes from a man between 18 and 29 years old in good health. Some clones in this sample may be carry-over from other donors' samples. CDR3s include the opening cysteine and the closing phenylalanine or tryptophan. A D gene is named only where the DNA matches it firmly. Expanded clones get a size class; other rows say once, few or many, or leave the size out.

v_call	j_call	d_call	clone_size	cdr3_nt	cdr3_aa
TRBV2	TRBJ1-2	NA	NA	TGTGCCAGCAGTGAAACTACAGGTTTCTATGGCTACACCTTC	CASSETTGFYGYTF
TRBV19	TRBJ1-5	TRBD1	NA	TGTGCCAGTAGTACCTACAGGGGTGGAGGGCAGCCCCAGCATTTT	CASSTYRGGGQPQHF
TRBV7-9	TRBJ2-7	NA	NA	TGTGCCAGCAGCTCGGACGGCTACGAGCAGTACTTC	CASSSDGYEQYF
TRBV5-6	TRBJ2-7	NA	NA	TGTGCCAGCAGCCGGGAACTACAGGGCTACGAGCAGTACTTC	CASSRELQGYEQYF
TRBV28	TRBJ2-5	NA	NA	TGTGCCAGCAGTTCTGATTACCTCGGACAGATCCAAGAGACCCAGTACTTC	CASSSDYLGQIQETQYF
TRBV5-1	TRBJ2-7	TRBD1	NA	TGCGCCAGCAGCGGCGGACAGGGTAATGTGGGCGAGCAGTACTTC	CASSGGQGNVGEQYF
TRBV6-1	TRBJ2-1	NA	NA	TGTGCCAGCAGTGAACTTGTCTGGAATGAGCAGTTCTTC	CASSELVWNEQFF
TRBV4-2	TRBJ2-7	TRBD2	once	TGTGCCAGCAGCCAAGAACGGTCTAGCGGAACCTACGAGCAGTACTTC	CASSQERSSGTYEQYF
TRBV6-5	TRBJ2-7	NA	NA	TGTGCCAGCAGTCCAGGTTTTGACTACGAGCAGTACTTC	CASSPGFDYEQYF
TRBV10-1	TRBJ1-1	NA	NA	TGCGCCAGCAGTGAGTCGATGCGGGGACCTGAAGCTTTCTTT	CASSESMRGPEAFF
TRBV7-9	TRBJ2-1	NA	NA	TGTGCCAGCGAGACTAGCTCCTACAATGAGCAGTTCTTC	CASETSSYNEQFF
TRBV9	TRBJ2-5	NA	NA	TGTGCCAGCAGCGCCCGAACCCCCCAAGAGACCCAGTACTTC	CASSARTPQETQYF
TRBV4-3	TRBJ1-4	NA	NA	TGCGCCAGCAGCCACAACACAGCAACTAATGAAAAACTGTTTTTT	CASSHNTATNEKLFF
TRBV27	TRBJ2-7	NA	NA	TGTGCCAGCAGTTTCTCAGGGTATGGGTACGAGCAGTACTTC	CASSFSGYGYEQYF
TRBV28	TRBJ1-4	NA	NA	TGTGCCAGCAGTCCCCGGGGGGACGAAAAACTGTTTTTT	CASSPRGDEKLFF
TRBV2	TRBJ1-2	NA	NA	TGTGCCAGCAGTTCGTCGGGGGGGCGCGGAGGCTACACCTTC	CASSSSGGRGGYTF
TRBV7-3	TRBJ2-5	NA	NA	TGTGCCAGCAGCTCCATTGGAGGGGCTGGGGAGACCCAGTACTTC	CASSSIGGAGETQYF
TRBV4-3	TRBJ2-1	TRBD2	NA	TGCGCCAGCAGCCAAGAAAGTGCAGCGGGAGTAGCCTACAATGAGCAGTTCTTC	CASSQESAAGVAYNEQFF
TRBV10-1	TRBJ2-5	TRBD1	NA	TGCGCCAGCAGTGATGGACAGGGGGCGGAGACCCAGTACTTC	CASSDGQGAETQYF
TRBV4-1	TRBJ1-2	TRBD1	NA	TGCGCCAGCAGCCAAGTGGGACAGCGAGTGGTCTATGGCTACACCTTC	CASSQVGQRVVYGYTF
TRBV27	TRBJ2-7	TRBD2	NA	TGTGCCAGCAGTTTATCCAGCGGGATGTACGAGCAGTACTTC	CASSLSSGMYEQYF
TRBV5-5	TRBJ2-3	NA	NA	TGTGCCAGCAGCTTCCGCGATGCGGATACGCAGTATTTT	CASSFRDADTQYF
TRBV5-8	TRBJ2-3	NA	once	TGTGCCAGCGAGCTGGGGGTTACGCAGTATTTT	CASELGVTQYF
TRBV29-1	TRBJ1-2	TRBD1	NA	TGCAGCGTTGAACCTGAAGGGGGCAGTTACTATGGCTACACCTTC	CSVEPEGGSYYGYTF
TRBV4-1	TRBJ2-7	TRBD2	NA	TGCGCCAGCAGCCAATCGCCGAGCGGGAGCGGGTACGAGCAGTACTTC	CASSQSPSGSGYEQYF
TRBV10-1	TRBJ1-4	TRBD1	NA	TGCGCCACCAGGGGGCATGAAAAACTGTTTTTT	CATRGHEKLFF
TRBV5-1	TRBJ2-1	TRBD1	NA	TGCGCCAGCAGCTTCCAGGGACAGGGTGTCTTCTACAATGAGCAGTTCTTC	CASSFQGQGVFYNEQFF
TRBV2	TRBJ2-5	TRBD1	NA	TGTGCCAGCAGTGCCGGGACAGGGGCTTGGGAGACCCAGTACTTC	CASSAGTGAWETQYF
TRBV28	TRBJ1-5	NA	NA	TGTGCCAGCAGTTTATTATTATCAGGGAGGGAACAGCCCCAGCATTTT	CASSLLLSGREQPQHF
TRBV27	TRBJ1-5	NA	NA	TGTGCCAGCAGTTTAGGCAGGGCCCCTCAGCCCCAGCATTTT	CASSLGRAPQPQHF
TRBV10-3	TRBJ2-1	NA	NA	TGTGCCATCAGTGAGTCAACGGGACTCCCAACGGCCTACAATGAGCAGTTCTTC	CAISESTGLPTAYNEQFF
TRBV19	TRBJ2-1	TRBD2	NA	TGTGCCAGTAGTATAGAAAGCGGGAGGGCCCACAATGAGCAGTTCTTC	CASSIESGRAHNEQFF
TRBV15	TRBJ2-7	TRBD1	NA	TGTGCCACCAGCAGAGATCGGGGACAGACCTACGAGCAGTACTTC	CATSRDRGQTYEQYF
TRBV7-9	TRBJ2-1	TRBD2	NA	TGTGCCAGCAGCTTATGGGGGACTAGCGGGAACATTTGGAATGAGCAGTTCTTC	CASSLWGTSGNIWNEQFF
TRBV28	TRBJ2-5	TRBD1	NA	TGTGCCAGCAGTTTAAGGGGCCTGATGGGACAGGGCAAAGAGACCCAGTACTTC	CASSLRGLMGQGKETQYF
TRBV25-1	TRBJ2-1	NA	NA	TGTGCCAGCAGGGGAAATGAGCAGTTCTTC	CASRGNEQFF
TRBV6-1	TRBJ2-5	NA	NA	TGTGCCAGTGGGGCAACCGGCGAACAGCAAGAGACCCAGTACTTC	CASGATGEQQETQYF
TRBV7-9	TRBJ2-3	TRBD1	NA	TGTGCCAGCAGCTTAGATTTCGCGGGGACAGGCGGTCGGGATACGCAGTATTTT	CASSLDFAGTGGRDTQYF
TRBV27	TRBJ2-7	TRBD2	once	TGTGCCAGCAGTTTATCGAGGCGGGAGAGAGAATACGAGCAGTACTTC	CASSLSRREREYEQYF
TRBV6-1	TRBJ2-1	TRBD2	NA	TGTGCCAGCAGGGCGGTGGGGGGGAATGAGCAGTTCTTC	CASRAVGGNEQFF
TRBV11-3	TRBJ1-2	NA	NA	TGTGCCAGCAGCATGCGAAAGACCTATGGCTACACCTTC	CASSMRKTYGYTF
TRBV6-5	TRBJ1-6	NA	NA	TGTGCCAGCAGTTACTCGAGCCCCAGGACTGGATCACCCCTCCACTTT	CASSYSSPRTGSPLHF
TRBV27	TRBJ1-3	NA	once	TGTGCCAGCAGTTTTCAATGGCCTCCACCCTCTGGAAACACCATATATTTT	CASSFQWPPPSGNTIYF
TRBV4-1	TRBJ2-5	NA	NA	TGCGCCAGCAGCCAAGTCGCAGGACAAGAGACCCAGTACTTC	CASSQVAGQETQYF
TRBV7-2	TRBJ2-7	NA	NA	TGTGCCAGCAGCTTATATCGGGGCCCCAACTACGAGCAGTACTTC	CASSLYRGPNYEQYF
TRBV10-3	TRBJ2-7	TRBD2	NA	TGTGCCATCAGTGTCCAGCCTAGCGGGACATCCTACGAGCAGTACTTC	CAISVQPSGTSYEQYF
TRBV29-1	TRBJ1-2	NA	NA	TGCAGCGTTGAGGGGCAGGGAGCTAACTATGGCTACACCTTC	CSVEGQGANYGYTF
TRBV7-2	TRBJ2-5	NA	NA	TGTGCCAGCAGCTTAGTGGGAGAGACCCAGTACTTC	CASSLVGETQYF
TRBV7-9	TRBJ2-5	TRBD1	NA	TGTGCCAGCAGCCTGGGACAGGGGAGGCAAGAGACCCAGTACTTC	CASSLGQGRQETQYF
TRBV4-1	TRBJ2-1	NA	once	TGCGCCAGCAGCCAAACAAACTACAGGGAGTGGCAGTTCTTC	CASSQTNYREWQFF